This T cell receptor (beta chain) was captured by sequencing in a study of early T cells in non-severe SARS-CoV-2 infection. Concerning this clonotype: Mismatch with germline at one junction end may stem from a read error.

TCRdb reanalysed the 5' RACE reads using MiXCR and keeps one entry per CDR3 protein. The sample has some 100,000 distinct CDR3 sequences, about 15% seen once; the top ten hold less than 0.6%. The germline V gene has CDR1 SGHRS and CDR2 YFSETQ. The CDR3 is 17 amino acids. This receptor was obtained from an adult who was a healthcare worker with PCR-confirmed SARS-CoV-2 infection or an uninfected control (not recorded which). V gene TRBV5-1 combines with J gene TRBJ2-1; D gene uncertain. The sequencing input was whole blood. The DNA for the CDR3 is TGCGCCAGCATCGAAGGGTCCCGATCAAGCTCCTACAATGGGCAGTTCTTC. Residues: CASIEGSRSSSYNGQFF.